The sequence of this TCR beta chain was determined in a study of cytomegalovirus exposure and HLA in healthy donors. This CDR3 comprises 14 residues. V lost 2 bases to trimming and J lost 6 bases; unmatched junction nucleotides: 5. Germline lookup yields CDR1 MNHEY and CDR2 SVGAGI. Points on this clone: Its antigen is not known. In this CDR3 the conserved last residue, phenylalanine or tryptophan, is missing, so a read error is likely.

60 Vbeta and 13 Jbeta primers were used in PCR. Generated by immunoSEQ multiplex PCR, the TCRdb table keeps only in-frame clones and is missing some. The repertoire has around 89,000 clones, 76% of them found once; the top ten carry 2.5% to 3.5%. Study-level findings and limits: One cluster of highly shared sequence variants probably arose as a sequencing artifact. Another analysis was done later, and it associated 15,000 or so TCR beta sequences with HLA alleles at 0.05 false discovery rate. Donor immune exposure was known only as CMV serostatus.

The sample comprised PBMCs. V gene TRBV6-5 combines with J gene TRBJ2-3; 7 positions agree with TRBD1. This receptor was taken from a man aged 35 to 55 in good health and CMV-seronegative. The CDR3 is CASSYRDSHDTQYV. The CDR3 DNA reads TGTGCCAGCAGTTACAGGGACAGTCACGATACGCAGTATGTT.